These T cell receptor beta chains were read from a single sample in a study of human T cells and chemical hapten exposure. One entry per CDR3 protein, called by TCRdb with MiXCR from the RACE reads. The repertoire holds some 180,000 distinct CDR3 sequences, with around 24% as singletons. The sequencing used whole blood, collected in connection with sensitization to the hapten diphenylcyclopropenone (DPC). These receptor sequences come from a woman aged 50 to 65 with alopecia areata. Some clones in this sample may be carry-over from other donors' samples. Each CDR3 is given with its conserved first and last residue. A D gene is named only where the DNA matches it firmly. Part of the rows lack a size; the others show once, few, many or a class for expanded clones.

D gene: -
clone size: many
J gene: TRBJ2-7
V gene: TRBV30
CDR3 protein: CAWSVGGTGEQYF
CDR3 DNA: TGTGCCTGGAGTGTTGGGGGTACGGGAGAGCAGTACTTC

D gene: -
clone size: -
J gene: TRBJ2-2
V gene: TRBV10-1
CDR3 protein: CASSESRGNGELFF
CDR3 DNA: TGCGCCAGCAGTGAGTCTAGGGGAAACGGGGAGCTGTTTTTT

D gene: -
clone size: -
J gene: TRBJ2-5
V gene: TRBV27
CDR3 protein: CASSSNPTGRGAQYF
CDR3 DNA: TGTGCCAGCAGCTCAAACCCGACGGGAAGAGGGGCCCAGTACTTC

D gene: TRBD1
clone size: few
J gene: TRBJ1-5
V gene: TRBV3-1
CDR3 protein: CASSSGQHNQPQHF
CDR3 DNA: TGTGCCAGCAGCTCGGGACAGCACAATCAGCCCCAGCATTTT

D gene: -
clone size: -
J gene: TRBJ2-2
V gene: TRBV6-4
CDR3 protein: CASSRDGHTGELFF
CDR3 DNA: TGTGCCAGCAGTAGGGACGGACACACCGGGGAGCTGTTTTTT

D gene: -
clone size: -
J gene: TRBJ2-2
V gene: TRBV24-1
CDR3 protein: CATSAGRATGELFF
CDR3 DNA: TGTGCCACCAGTGCCGGACGGGCCACCGGGGAGCTGTTTTTT

D gene: -
clone size: few
J gene: TRBJ1-1
V gene: TRBV18
CDR3 protein: CASSPQTGLVKAFF
CDR3 DNA: TGTGCCAGCTCACCCCAAACCGGGCTGGTGAAAGCTTTCTTT

D gene: -
clone size: -
J gene: TRBJ1-1
V gene: TRBV5-1
CDR3 protein: CASSLEQQGATEAFF
CDR3 DNA: TGCGCCAGCAGCTTGGAACAACAGGGCGCCACTGAAGCTTTCTTT

D gene: -
clone size: -
J gene: TRBJ1-6
V gene: TRBV3-1
CDR3 protein: CASSADPQGGNSPLHF
CDR3 DNA: TGTGCCAGCAGCGCCGACCCTCAGGGTGGAAATTCACCCCTCCACTTT

D gene: TRBD1
clone size: few
J gene: TRBJ1-6
V gene: TRBV2
CDR3 protein: CASSEWAGGGSPLHF
CDR3 DNA: TGTGCCAGCAGTGAATGGGCAGGGGGCGGTTCACCCCTCCACTTT

D gene: -
clone size: few
J gene: TRBJ1-5
V gene: TRBV29-1
CDR3 protein: CSVVEVGQGSNQPQHF
CDR3 DNA: TGCAGCGTTGTGGAAGTGGGGCAGGGAAGCAATCAGCCCCAGCATTTT

D gene: -
clone size: -
J gene: TRBJ2-2
V gene: TRBV19
CDR3 protein: CASRRQERTGELFF
CDR3 DNA: TGTGCCAGTAGACGACAGGAGAGGACCGGGGAGCTGTTTTTT

D gene: -
clone size: -
J gene: TRBJ1-1
V gene: TRBV7-9
CDR3 protein: CASRRSTGTITEAFF
CDR3 DNA: TGTGCCAGCAGGCGATCGACGGGCACTATCACTGAAGCTTTCTTT

D gene: -
clone size: few
J gene: TRBJ1-6
V gene: TRBV7-9
CDR3 protein: CASSVVRDQDSPLHF
CDR3 DNA: TGTGCCAGCAGCGTCGTCCGGGACCAGGATTCACCCCTCCACTTT

D gene: TRBD1
clone size: few
J gene: TRBJ1-5
V gene: TRBV6-5
CDR3 protein: CASRRQGSSNQPQHF
CDR3 DNA: TGTGCCAGCAGAAGACAGGGATCGAGCAATCAGCCCCAGCATTTT

D gene: -
clone size: -
J gene: TRBJ2-1
V gene: TRBV27
CDR3 protein: CASSFSLDNEQFF
CDR3 DNA: TGTGCCAGCAGTTTCTCTCTGGACAATGAGCAGTTCTTC

D gene: -
clone size: -
J gene: TRBJ1-5
V gene: TRBV7-8
CDR3 protein: CASNSGANSNQPQHF
CDR3 DNA: TGTGCCAGCAACTCAGGGGCAAATAGCAATCAGCCCCAGCATTTT

D gene: TRBD1
clone size: -
J gene: TRBJ2-7
V gene: TRBV5-1
CDR3 protein: CASSFRQGSYEQYF
CDR3 DNA: TGCGCCAGCAGCTTCCGACAGGGTAGCTACGAGCAGTACTTC

D gene: TRBD2
clone size: -
J gene: TRBJ2-1
V gene: TRBV3-1
CDR3 protein: CASGGTSGSYEQFF
CDR3 DNA: TGTGCCAGTGGAGGGACTAGCGGGAGCTATGAGCAGTTCTTC

D gene: TRBD1
clone size: few
J gene: TRBJ2-1
V gene: TRBV12-3/TRBV12-4
CDR3 protein: CASSSPGQVYNEQFF
CDR3 DNA: TGTGCCAGCAGTTCCCCGGGACAGGTCTACAATGAGCAGTTCTTC

D gene: TRBD1
clone size: few
J gene: TRBJ2-3
V gene: TRBV20-1
CDR3 protein: CSASPGTATDTQYF
CDR3 DNA: TGCAGTGCTAGCCCCGGGACAGCCACAGATACGCAGTATTTT

D gene: TRBD2
clone size: -
J gene: TRBJ2-1
V gene: TRBV3-1
CDR3 protein: CASSPYPHLAWEGSHNEQFF
CDR3 DNA: TGTGCCAGCAGCCCCTACCCCCACTTAGCTTGGGAGGGGAGTCACAATGAGCAGTTCTTC

D gene: -
clone size: once
J gene: TRBJ1-1
V gene: TRBV2
CDR3 protein: CASRGGRLVNTEAFF
CDR3 DNA: TGTGCCAGCAGGGGAGGGCGGTTGGTAAACACTGAAGCTTTCTTT

D gene: -
clone size: many
J gene: TRBJ1-5
V gene: TRBV29-1
CDR3 protein: CSVADTYYQPQHF
CDR3 DNA: TGCAGCGTTGCCGACACCTACTATCAGCCCCAGCATTTT

D gene: -
clone size: -
J gene: TRBJ1-2
V gene: TRBV7-2
CDR3 protein: CASSLVGGSNYGYTF
CDR3 DNA: TGTGCCAGCAGCTTAGTTGGGGGGTCTAACTATGGCTACACCTTC

D gene: TRBD2
clone size: once
J gene: TRBJ2-3
V gene: TRBV11-2
CDR3 protein: CASSLLRLAAGTDTQYF
CDR3 DNA: TGTGCCAGCAGCTTATTGCGACTAGCGGCCGGCACAGATACGCAGTATTTT

D gene: TRBD2
clone size: few
J gene: TRBJ2-1
V gene: TRBV10-3
CDR3 protein: CAISEPLSTGLADNEQFF
CDR3 DNA: TGTGCCATCAGTGAGCCCCTATCGACCGGACTAGCGGACAATGAGCAGTTCTTC

D gene: -
clone size: -
J gene: TRBJ2-3
V gene: TRBV4-1
CDR3 protein: CASSQGPGNTDTQYF
CDR3 DNA: TGCGCCAGCAGCCAAGGGCCTGGAAACACAGATACGCAGTATTTT

D gene: -
clone size: -
J gene: TRBJ2-5
V gene: TRBV6-6
CDR3 protein: CASSYERAQETQYF
CDR3 DNA: TGTGCCAGCAGTTACGAAAGGGCTCAAGAGACCCAGTACTTC

D gene: TRBD1
clone size: -
J gene: TRBJ2-1
V gene: TRBV5-1
CDR3 protein: CASSLLRGRFEDEQFF
CDR3 DNA: TGCGCCAGCAGCCTCCTCAGGGGGCGGTTCGAGGATGAGCAGTTCTTC

D gene: TRBD2
clone size: few
J gene: TRBJ2-1
V gene: TRBV7-2
CDR3 protein: CASSLVPGLAGVDEQFF
CDR3 DNA: TGTGCTAGCAGCTTAGTCCCAGGACTAGCGGGAGTGGATGAGCAGTTCTTC

D gene: -
clone size: -
J gene: TRBJ2-7
V gene: TRBV20-1
CDR3 protein: CSARNRDTDYEQYF
CDR3 DNA: TGCAGTGCTAGAAACCGGGACACTGACTACGAGCAGTACTTC

D gene: -
clone size: few
J gene: TRBJ2-2
V gene: TRBV10-2
CDR3 protein: CASSVDPPTGELFF
CDR3 DNA: TGCGCCAGCAGTGTAGACCCACCCACCGGGGAGCTGTTTTTT

D gene: -
clone size: -
J gene: TRBJ2-1
V gene: TRBV29-1
CDR3 protein: CSVIGGTYNEQFF
CDR3 DNA: TGCAGCGTTATTGGCGGCACCTACAATGAGCAGTTCTTC

D gene: TRBD1
clone size: -
J gene: TRBJ1-1
V gene: TRBV28
CDR3 protein: CASSFAQGASKGEAFF
CDR3 DNA: TGTGCCAGCAGTTTTGCTCAGGGGGCATCTAAGGGTGAAGCTTTCTTT

D gene: -
clone size: -
J gene: TRBJ1-1
V gene: TRBV5-1
CDR3 protein: CASSTTNRVAEAFF
CDR3 DNA: TGCGCCAGCAGCACGACGAACAGGGTCGCAGAAGCTTTCTTT

D gene: TRBD2
clone size: few
J gene: TRBJ2-1
V gene: TRBV6-1
CDR3 protein: CASSEARLAGGRYNEQFF
CDR3 DNA: TGTGCCAGCAGTGAAGCGCGACTAGCGGGAGGTCGTTACAATGAGCAGTTCTTC